These 8 T cell receptor beta chains came from one sample sequenced in a study of cytomegalovirus exposure and HLA in healthy donors. The PCR had 60 Vbeta and 13 Jbeta primers. Data came from immunoSEQ multiplex PCR; TCRdb stores just in-frame clones and leaves some out. Its table lists over 55,000 clones. Sample: PBMCs. The receptors stem from a boy aged 5-17 years in good health and CMV-seronegative.

V usage is TRBV10-3 and J usage is TRBJ1-1, with 8 positions matching TRBD1. CDR3 length: 13 residues. The V gene end was trimmed by 6 bases and the J gene end by 4 bases; junction bases not matched to a gene: 4. CDR1 is ENHRY, CDR2 SYGVKD, per germline. In DNA, the CDR3 is TGTGCCATCAGGATGACAGGGGTCACTGAAGCTTTCTTT. It yields the protein CAIRMTGVTEAFF.

CDR3 sequence reads: CASSPLLRDEGPHNTDTQYF. The CDR3 DNA follows: TGTGCCAGCAGCCCCCTCCTCCGGGATGAGGGTCCCCATAACACAGATACGCAGTATTTT. The rearrangement joins TRBV7-3 to TRBJ2-3, with a weak D call TRBD2 (5 bases). Germline V gene sequence: CDR1 SGHTA, CDR2 FQGTGA. Between the trimmed V and J ends, which lost 5 bases and 2 bases, there was a span of 29 bases. There are 20 residues in the CDR3.

This chain joins TRBV5-1 and TRBJ2-3; D uncertain. Trimming took 3 bases from V and 0 from J, leaving 11 bases between them. The CDR3 extends over 15 amino acids. Germline V gene sequence: CDR1 SGHRS, CDR2 YFSETQ. The CDR3 loop is CASSSVRVSTDTQYF. Written as DNA, the CDR3 is TGCGCCAGCAGCTCCGTCCGAGTCAGCACAGATACGCAGTATTTT.

J is TRBJ1-2 and V is TRBV7-2; 10 bases align to TRBD1. Germline loops: CDR1 SGHTA, CDR2 FQGNSA. CDR3 length: 14 amino acids. Trimming cost V 5 bases and J 7 bases; bases outside gene matches: 7. This chain's CDR3 is CASSPDRGLFGYTF. The CDR3 nucleotides are TGTGCCAGCAGCCCGGACAGGGGGTTATTTGGCTACACCTTC.

The chain links TRBV30 to TRBJ2-5; TRBD1 matches at 8 bases. Germline V gene sequence: CDR1 GTSNPN, CDR2 SVGIG (reference sequence). The CDR3 spans 12 residues. V trimming: 5 bases; J trimming: 4 bases; junction bases outside the gene matches: 3. In DNA, the CDR3 is TGTGCCTGGGTAGGACAGGGAGAGACCCAGTACTTC. Translation: CAWVGQGETQYF.

The chain is built from TRBV19 and TRBJ2-5; D is uncertain. The length of the CDR3 is 15 residues. Germline assignment: CDR1 LNHDA and CDR2 SQIVND (reference sequence). V was pared by 4 bases and J by 2 bases, with 14 bases between. CDR3 nucleotides: TGTGCCAGTAGTACCAGTCCGACGGGTCAAGAGACCCAGTACTTC. Its protein is CASSTSPTGQETQYF.

The rearrangement links TRBV6-5 to TRBJ2-3, with 10 bases fitting TRBD1. The V gene end was trimmed by 10 bases and the J gene end by 4 bases; junction bases not matched to a gene: 5. Germline V gene data show CDR1 as MNHEY and CDR2 as SVGAGI. This CDR3 spans 13 amino acids. CDR3 bases: TGTGCCATCCTGGACAGGGGGGCAGATACGCAGTATTTT. Translating gives CAILDRGADTQYF.

The rearrangement links TRBV7-9 to TRBJ2-1; 15 positions match TRBD2. This CDR3 contains 14 residues. Germline values: CDR1 SEHNR, CDR2 FQNEAQ (reference sequence). V lost 4 bases, J lost 16 bases, and 8 bases stayed unmatched. In DNA form, the CDR3 reads TGTGCCAGCAGCTATCCGGGACTAGCGGGAGGCATTTTCTTC. Translation gives CASSYPGLAGGIFF.